The present TCR beta chain was sequenced within a study of beta chain features in type 1 diabetes. Study as a whole: In age, gender and cell yields, patients were similar to healthy donors. Study-level points and caveats: In type 1 diabetes patients, VDJ junctions had fewer insertions; deletions at these junctions were more frequent. For patients, the naive, central memory and Treg TCRB repertoires appeared more alike than for healthy donors.

Turning to this clone: The target antigen is unknown.

Expressed TCRB transcripts were sequenced, since all the RNA that had been isolated was reverse transcribed. Only in-frame clones appear in the TCRdb table, and some are missing; sequencing was by immunoSEQ multiplex PCR. Found here are hundreds of thousands of clones, 30% of them singletons; the top ten hold around 0.065%. This CDR3 region has 13 residues. Trimming pared 3 bases from V and 1 base from J, leaving 7 bases between. The V gene's germline CDR1 is GTSNPN and CDR2 SVGIG (reference sequence). The source of this sequence is a man younger than 30 in good health. Material for sequencing was naive CD4+ T cells from blood. The chain employs TRBV30 and TRBJ2-1; D not certain. CDR3 amino acids: CAWRANSYNEQFF. CDR3 DNA sequence: TGTGCCTGGAGGGCAAATTCCTACAATGAGCAGTTCTTC.